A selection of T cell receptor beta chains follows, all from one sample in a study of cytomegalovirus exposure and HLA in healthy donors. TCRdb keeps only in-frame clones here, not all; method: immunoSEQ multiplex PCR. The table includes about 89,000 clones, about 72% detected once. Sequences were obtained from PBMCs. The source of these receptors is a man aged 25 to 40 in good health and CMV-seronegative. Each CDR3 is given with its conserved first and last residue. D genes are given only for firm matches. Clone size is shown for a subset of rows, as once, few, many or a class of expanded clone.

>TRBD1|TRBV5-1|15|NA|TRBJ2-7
TGCGCCAGCAGCTTGGTGCCGGGACAGACTTACGAGCAGTACTTC
CASSLVPGQTYEQYF
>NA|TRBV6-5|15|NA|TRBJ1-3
TGTGCCAGCAGTTACTCTCCCGGGGCTGGAAACACCATATATTTT
CASSYSPGAGNTIYF
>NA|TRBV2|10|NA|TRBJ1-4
TGTGCCAGCTCGGTCGAAAAACTGTTTTTT
CASSVEKLFF
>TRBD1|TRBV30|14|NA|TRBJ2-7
TGTGCCTGGAGTCCTTTCACAGGGGTAAACGAGCAGTACTTC
CAWSPFTGVNEQYF
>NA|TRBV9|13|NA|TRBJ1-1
TGTGCCAGCAGCGTAACAGGGAACACTGAAGCTTTCTTT
CASSVTGNTEAFF
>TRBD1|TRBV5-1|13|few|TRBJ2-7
TGCGCCAGCAGCTTGCGACAGGGTTACGAGCAGTACTTC
CASSLRQGYEQYF
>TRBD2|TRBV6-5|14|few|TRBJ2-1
TGTGCCAGCGGTGCTAGCGGGGGGAACGGTGAGCAGTTCTTC
CASGASGGNGEQFF
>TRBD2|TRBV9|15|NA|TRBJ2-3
TGTGCCAGCAGCCCGGGACTAGCTAGCACAGATACGCAGTATTTT
CASSPGLASTDTQYF
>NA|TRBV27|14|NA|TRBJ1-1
TGTGCCAGCAGCCCAAGTATAGAGAACACTGAAGCTTTCTTT
CASSPSIENTEAFF
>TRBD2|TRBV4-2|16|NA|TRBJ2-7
TGTGCCAGCAGCCCCCACCCGGCGCGGGAGCCCTACGAGCAGTACTTC
CASSPHPAREPYEQYF
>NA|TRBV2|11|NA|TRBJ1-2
TGTGCCAGCAGTGTCGACTATGGCTACACCTTC
CASSVDYGYTF
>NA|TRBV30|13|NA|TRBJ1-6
TGTGCCTGGAATGGGGGCGTGGGGTCACCCCTCCACTTT
CAWNGGVGSPLHF
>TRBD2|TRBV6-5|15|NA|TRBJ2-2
TGTGCCAGCAGAGGACTAGCGGGAGAGACCGGGGAGCTGTTTTTT
CASRGLAGETGELFF
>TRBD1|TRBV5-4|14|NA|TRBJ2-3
TGTGCCAGCAGTCGAGGACAGGGGATAGATACGCAGTATTTT
CASSRGQGIDTQYF
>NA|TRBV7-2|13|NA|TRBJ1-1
TGTGCCAGCAGCTTATACAGGAACACTGAAGCTTTCTTT
CASSLYRNTEAFF
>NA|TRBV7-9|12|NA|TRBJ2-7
TGTTCCAGCAGCCCGTTACTCTACGAGCAGTACTTC
CSSSPLLYEQYF
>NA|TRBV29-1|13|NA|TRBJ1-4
TGCAGCGTTGAGTCTGCAACTAATGAAAAACTGTTTTTT
CSVESATNEKLFF
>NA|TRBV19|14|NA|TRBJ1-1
TGTGCCAGTAGTATAGATCAGGGGAACACTGAAGCTTTCTTT
CASSIDQGNTEAFF
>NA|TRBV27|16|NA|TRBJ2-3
TGTGCCAGCAGTTTATCTCGGCTAGATCGGACAGATACGCAGTATTTT
CASSLSRLDRTDTQYF